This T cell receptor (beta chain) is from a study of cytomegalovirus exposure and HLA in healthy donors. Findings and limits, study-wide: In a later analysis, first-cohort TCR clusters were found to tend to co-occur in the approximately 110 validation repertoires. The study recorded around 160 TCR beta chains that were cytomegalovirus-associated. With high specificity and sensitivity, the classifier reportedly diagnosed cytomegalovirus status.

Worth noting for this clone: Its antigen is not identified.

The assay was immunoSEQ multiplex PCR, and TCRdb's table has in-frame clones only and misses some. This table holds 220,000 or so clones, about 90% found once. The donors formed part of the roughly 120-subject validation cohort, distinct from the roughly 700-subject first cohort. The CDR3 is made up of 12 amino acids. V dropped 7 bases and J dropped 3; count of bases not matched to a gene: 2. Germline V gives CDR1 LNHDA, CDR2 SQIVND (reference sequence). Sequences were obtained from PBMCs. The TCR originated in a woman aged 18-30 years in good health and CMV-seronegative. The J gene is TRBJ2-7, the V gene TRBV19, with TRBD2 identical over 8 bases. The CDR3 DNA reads TGTGCCAGTACGGGACTAGACTACGAGCAGTACTTC. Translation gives CASTGLDYEQYF. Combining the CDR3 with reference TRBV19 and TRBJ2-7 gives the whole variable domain DGGITQSPKYLFRKEGQNVTLSCEQNLNHDAMYWYRQDPGQGLRLIYYSQIVNDFQKGDIAEGYSVSREKKESFPLTVTSAQKNPTAFYLCASTGLDYEQYFGPGTRLTVT.